This TCR beta chain was captured in a study of blood T cell repertoires in COVID-19. Study information: Both acute and convalescent COVID-19 samples were obtained from the United States, Italy and Spain. In each case, the material was cDNA or gDNA derived from T cells, B-cell-depleted T cells, or PBMCs.

Authors' data handling: Nucleated cell counts were estimated from reference gene primer amplification. Here immunoSEQ multiplex PCR was the method, and the copy in TCRdb shows in-frame clones only, minus some. V and J calls and clone size are copied from that table; D and trimming were computed from the DNA. Of some 100,000 clones listed, 65% to 80% are singletons. Germline V gene sequence: CDR1 SNHLY, CDR2 FYNNEI. This CDR3 region has 15 residues. The ends were cut back, 7 bases at V and 0 bases at J, with 13 bases in the middle. The receptor's source is a middle-aged man with acute or convalescent COVID-19. The chain employs TRBV2 and TRBJ1-5; possible D gene TRBD1, 6 bases. The sequencing input was peripheral blood. Written as DNA, the CDR3 is TGTGCCAGCACTTCGGTCAGGGGTAGCAATCAGCCCCAGCATTTT. Translated, it gives CASTSVRGSNQPQHF. Supplemented by reference TRBV2 and TRBJ1-5, the full variable domain reads EPEVTQTPSHQVTQMGQEVILRCVPISNHLYFYWYRQILGQKVEFLVSFYNNEISEKSEIFDDQFSVERPDGSNFTLKIRSTKLEDSAMYFCASTSVRGSNQPQHFGDGTRLSIL.